A selection of T cell receptor beta chains follows, all from one sample in a study of T cell responses to AZD1222 COVID-19 vaccine. The repertoire was sequenced with immunoSEQ multiplex PCR; TCRdb's copy has only in-frame clones and lacks some. Found here are tens of thousands of clones, 70% to 90% of them singletons; the top ten hold 16%. Sample: peripheral blood, taken on day 0 of AZD1222 vaccination. The origin of the receptors is an adult in good health. CDR3s include the opening cysteine and the closing phenylalanine or tryptophan.

J,V,CDR3
TRBJ2-1,TRBV11-2,CASSSLAGGTYNEQFF
TRBJ1-1,TRBV9,CASSVGWANTEAFF
TRBJ1-5,TRBV19,CASSLGTGAVANQPQHF
TRBJ1-2,TRBV5-5,CASSLFGQLLYGYTF
TRBJ1-5,TRBV7-2,CASSLSPGFEQPQHF
TRBJ2-1,TRBV5-6,CASSLLDPSSYNEQFF
TRBJ2-2,TRBV4-1,CASSPLQGYGGELFF
TRBJ2-2,TRBV12-5,CASCSGTGELFF
TRBJ2-7,TRBV7-6,CASTLMGAGAGRMYF
TRBJ1-5,TRBV5-5,CASSAFWTGSNQPQHF
TRBJ2-1,TRBV9,CASSVVAGPYEQFF
TRBJ2-7,TRBV6-5,CASSYAGGLYEQYF
TRBJ2-7,TRBV6-6,CASSRGGQSSYEQYF
TRBJ1-5,TRBV28,CASSLTGRVNQPQHF
TRBJ2-1,TRBV3-1/TRBV3-2,CASSGQLSSGSLTAGRDNEQFF
TRBJ2-6,TRBV4-1,CASSPRGQGGSGANVLTF
TRBJ2-6,TRBV2,CASSERSSGANVLTF
TRBJ2-7,TRBV6-5,CASSTLTGEPYEQYF
TRBJ1-5,TRBV2,CASRTGTTPHSNQPQHF
TRBJ2-1,TRBV4-2,CASTRERSAYEQFF
TRBJ2-1,TRBV10-3,CAISDGAGTNNEQFF
TRBJ2-7,TRBV7-9,CASSLLRDGTYEQYF